Below are 25 T cell receptor beta chains sequenced from a single sample in a study of shared clonotypes between healthy human individuals. Using immunoSEQ multiplex PCR, the repertoire was profiled, and TCRdb retains in-frame clones only, with some absent. Of about 2,200,000 clones in the sample, 90% to 95% were seen once. Terminally differentiated effector memory CD45RA+ cells were left out of the naive CD8 fraction, which was CD45RO-negative and positively selected for CCR7. The sample taken for sequencing was naive CD8+ T cells from PBMCs. The source is a young man in good health. Some clones in this sample may be carry-over from other donors' samples.

The V gene is TRBV9, the J gene TRBJ2-7, with no clear D. The V end lost 4 bases, the J end lost 4 bases, and 12 bases lay between the germline ends. CDR3 length: 13 residues. Looked up from germline, CDR1 is SGDLS and CDR2 is YYNGEE. The chain's CDR3 is CASSPGFRYEQYF. CDR3 bases: TGTGCCAGCAGCCCGGGTTTTCGTTACGAGCAGTACTTC.

The genes are TRBV15 and TRBJ2-7; D is perhaps TRBD1 or TRBD2 (5 bases each). Trimming left V 5 bases short and J 7 bases short, with 15 bases between. CDR1 is LNHNV and CDR2 is YYDKDF in the germline V gene (reference sequence). The CDR3 length is 13 residues. The CDR3 here is CATSGDLVGEQYF. CDR3 in DNA: TGTGCCACCAGCGGGGACCTGGTGGGTGAGCAGTACTTC.

This CDR3 reads CASSLGAGYYGYTF. The CDR3 DNA is TGTGCCAGCAGCTTAGGGGCCGGCTACTATGGCTACACCTTC. The V gene is TRBV13, the J gene TRBJ1-2; D remains unclear. The CDR3 loop spans 14 amino acids. Trimming stripped 0 bases from V and 3 bases from J, with 8 bases between. From germline, CDR1 is PRHDT and CDR2 FYEKMQ (reference sequence).

The chain combines TRBV4-3 with TRBJ2-5; possible D gene TRBD1, 6 bases. This CDR3 spans 15 amino acids. Trimming took 0 bases from V and 3 from J, leaving 11 bases between them. Germline CDR1 reads LGHNA; CDR2 reads YSLEER. CDR3 DNA sequence: TGCGCCAGCAGCCAAGAAGACAGGTCGGAAGAGACCCAGTACTTC. This encodes CASSQEDRSEETQYF.

The genes are TRBV9 and TRBJ2-7; D assignment may be TRBD1 or TRBD2 (5 bases each). The V end lost 3 bases, the J end lost 3 bases, and 19 bases lay between the germline ends. The CDR3 is 16 amino acids. The germline CDR1 and CDR2 sequences are SGDLS and YYNGEE. Here the CDR3 DNA reads TGTGCCAGCAGCGCCTTATCACCGGGACGCCTCTACGAGCAGTACTTC. It yields the protein CASSALSPGRLYEQYF.

The V call is TRBV27, the J call TRBJ2-1; 9 bases fit TRBD1. Germline V CDR1 and CDR2: MNHEY, SMNVEV (reference sequence). V was pared by 1 base and J by 8 bases, with 12 bases of the junction left unmatched. This CDR3 is 17 amino acids long. The DNA for the CDR3 is TGTGCCAGCAGTTTATATTTGGCCGGGGACAGGGCGCATGAGCAGTTCTTC. It is translated as CASSLYLAGDRAHEQFF.

The V and J genes are TRBV6-5 and TRBJ1-2, with D perhaps TRBD1 (6 bases). Per the germline V gene, CDR1 is MNHEY and CDR2 is SVGAGI. This CDR3 region has 16 residues. V lost 2 bases to trimming and J lost 1 base, with 14 bases between them. In nucleotides, the CDR3 is TGTGCCAGCAGTTACAGGGACAAAATGCGTAACTATGGCTACACCTTC. It codes for CASSYRDKMRNYGYTF.

A word on this clone: Other DNA sequences in the sample encode the same CDR3. The V and J genes are TRBV11-2 and TRBJ2-7, with D possibly matching TRBD2 (6 bases). CDR3 length: 15 amino acids. V was clipped by 1 base and J by 2 bases, with 12 bases between them. Germline V gene sequence: CDR1 SGHAT, CDR2 FQNNGV. CDR3 residues: CASSLGAGPTYEQYF. The CDR3 nucleotides are TGTGCCAGCAGCTTAGGCGCGGGGCCTACCTACGAGCAGTACTTC.

This rearrangement joins TRBV28 to TRBJ2-7, with a weak D call TRBD1 (6 bases). This CDR3 is built from 14 residues. Per the germline V gene, CDR1 is MDHEN and CDR2 is SYDVKM. Trimming removed 5 bases at V and 5 bases at J, with 16 bases between. The CDR3 here is CASSITGSRDEQYF. CDR3 DNA sequence: TGTGCCAGCAGTATCACAGGGAGCAGGGACGAGCAGTACTTC.

This sequence joins TRBV9 and TRBJ1-2; 9 bases match TRBD1. The CDR3 loop spans 18 amino acids. Per germline, CDR1 SGDLS and CDR2 YYNGEE. V lost 4 bases to trimming and J lost 5 bases; unmatched junction nucleotides: 18. The CDR3 sequence: CASSPSRIGTGKGYGYTF. The CDR3 DNA is TGTGCCAGCAGCCCCAGTAGGATCGGGACAGGGAAGGGGTATGGCTACACCTTC.

The chain uses TRBV27 and TRBJ1-4; D remains unclear. The CDR3 sequence is 13 residues long. Germline CDR1 reads MNHEY; CDR2 reads SMNVEV (reference sequence). V was clipped by 6 bases and J by 4 bases, with 9 bases between them. The CDR3 loop reads CASRPPLNEKLFF. In nucleotides, the CDR3 is TGTGCCAGCAGGCCCCCTCTTAATGAAAAACTGTTTTTT.

The chain links TRBV28 to TRBJ1-2; D unclear. Per the germline V gene, CDR1 is MDHEN and CDR2 is SYDVKM. The CDR3 extends over 16 amino acids. V lost 3 bases and J lost 6, with 20 bases in between. CDR3 region: CASSLSPLSGVDGYTF. The DNA of the CDR3 is TGTGCCAGCAGTTTGTCCCCCCTGTCCGGGGTCGATGGCTACACCTTC.

The J gene is TRBJ1-2, the V gene TRBV5-1; possible D gene TRBD1, 5 bases. Per the germline V gene, CDR1 is SGHRS and CDR2 is YFSETQ. V was trimmed by 1 base and J by 0 bases, leaving 19 bases between them. This CDR3 has 18 amino acids. The chain's CDR3 is CASSLQGRLGAANYGYTF. CDR3 nucleotide sequence: TGCGCCAGCAGCTTGCAGGGACGGCTTGGTGCGGCTAACTATGGCTACACCTTC.

CDR3 DNA sequence: TGTGCCAGCAGTTTAGACCGAAACAATCAGCCCCAGCATTTT. Its translation is CASSLDRNNQPQHF. The V and J genes are TRBV28 and TRBJ1-5; unclear D gene. The CDR3 totals 14 residues. Germline V gene data show CDR1 as MDHEN and CDR2 as SYDVKM. Trimming left V 2 bases short and J 3 bases short, with 8 bases between. Looking up the rest from reference TRBV28 and TRBJ1-5 gives the full variable domain: DVKVTQSSRYLVKRTGEKVFLECVQDMDHENMFWYRQDPGLGLRLIYFSYDVKMKEKGDIPEGYSVSREKKERFSLILESASTNQTSMYLCASSLDRNNQPQHFGDGTRLSIL.

This chain uses TRBV29-1 with TRBJ2-1; 8 nucleotides agree with TRBD2. The CDR3 spans 14 residues. V lost 3 bases, J lost 8 bases, and 9 bases stayed unmatched. Germline V gene data show CDR1 as SQVTM and CDR2 as ANQGSEA. As DNA, the CDR3 is TGCAGCGTTGAGCGTGCGGGAGGCCTAGATGAGCAGTTCTTC. The encoded protein is CSVERAGGLDEQFF.

V is TRBV7-9 and J is TRBJ1-4; D unresolved. CDR1 is SEHNR and CDR2 is FQNEAQ in the germline V gene (reference sequence). Deletions cut 5 bases from V and 0 bases from J, with 16 bases between. The CDR3 totals 17 residues. The CDR3 nucleotides read TGTGCCAGCAGCCCACCCTACAGATTAGCAACTAATGAAAAACTGTTTTTT. Residues: CASSPPYRLATNEKLFF.

The rearrangement joins TRBV10-3 to TRBJ2-1, with no clear D. Trimming cost V 0 bases and J 8 bases, with 2 bases left between them. Germline values: CDR1 ENHRY, CDR2 SYGVKD. The CDR3 runs 11 residues. The CDR3 coding sequence is TGTGCCATCAGTGAGTCGGATGAGCAGTTCTTC. The encoded protein is CAISESDEQFF.

V is TRBV28 and J is TRBJ2-3; no definite D call. Between the trimmed V and J ends, which lost 4 bases and 6 bases, there was a span of 29 bases. CDR1 and CDR2 from the germline V gene are MDHEN and SYDVKM. CDR3 length: 19 amino acids. CDR3 region: CASSWPPWAPRALRDTQYF. The CDR3 nucleotides read TGTGCCAGCAGTTGGCCCCCTTGGGCGCCCCGGGCATTACGGGATACGCAGTATTTT.

The gene calls are TRBV12-2 and TRBJ2-5; the table's D call, TRBD2, has no DNA check behind it. TRBV12-2 counts as a pseudogene. The CDR3 extends over 17 amino acids. In DNA form, the CDR3 reads TGTGCAAGTCGCTGCCGCATAGCGGGAAAAAACGGGGAGACCCAGTACTTC. Protein sequence: CASRCRIAGKNGETQYF.

There are a few counts of this clone. The V call is TRBV7-9, the J call TRBJ1-5, with D perhaps TRBD1 (6 bases). The CDR3 is 15 residues long. The germline gives CDR1 SEHNR, CDR2 FQNEAQ (reference sequence). The V and J ends lost 5 bases and 5 bases respectively, with 16 bases between them. CDR3 DNA sequence: TGTGCCAGCAGCGTCACGGGACACCCTGATCAGCCCCAGCATTTT. This gives the protein CASSVTGHPDQPQHF.

This clone appeared a single time. Other nucleotide sequences in the sample specify the same CDR3. The chain joins TRBV30 to TRBJ1-2, with a tentative D call TRBD1 (5 bases). The CDR3 runs 11 residues. The V end was cut by 0 bases, the J end by 8 bases, with 7 bases between. Germline loops: CDR1 GTSNPN, CDR2 SVGIG (reference sequence). Here the CDR3 reads CAWSVGDGYTF. The CDR3 DNA sequence: TGTGCCTGGAGTGTTGGGGACGGCTACACCTTC.

The chain uses TRBV28 and TRBJ2-7; TRBD2 matches at 9 bases. Germline CDR1 MDHEN, CDR2 SYDVKM. After removal of 6 bases from V and 6 bases from J, the junction contained 6 bases not matched to a gene. This CDR3 has 13 amino acids. The CDR3: CASREGLASEQYF. The CDR3 DNA reads TGTGCCAGCAGGGAGGGACTAGCATCCGAGCAGTACTTC.

To note about this clone: This sample also contains other DNA sequences that code for the same CDR3. The rearrangement joins TRBV27 to TRBJ2-1, with no clear D. The CDR3 length is 12 residues. V gave up 4 bases and J gave up 6 bases, with 7 bases separating them. Germline V CDR1 and CDR2: MNHEY, SMNVEV (reference sequence). Written as DNA, the CDR3 is TGTGCCAGCAGTTCCGGCGGCAATGAGCAGTTCTTC. Residues: CASSSGGNEQFF.

This chain uses TRBV6-1 with TRBJ2-7, with no clear D. The CDR3 has 12 amino acids. V was shortened by 4 bases and J by 2 bases, with 6 bases between the two germline ends. In germline, CDR1 is MNHNS, CDR2 SASEGT. CDR3 DNA: TGTGCCAGCAGTGTGACAACCTACGAGCAGTACTTC. Translation: CASSVTTYEQYF.

The rearrangement links TRBV27 to TRBJ1-2, with 9 bases matching TRBD1. Germline trimming cut 6 bases from V and 4 bases from J; bases unmatched to any gene: 18. The CDR3 runs 18 residues. Germline V gene data show CDR1 as MNHEY and CDR2 as SMNVEV (reference sequence). The CDR3 reads CASRATRDREGLSYGYTF. CDR3 nucleotide sequence: TGTGCCAGCAGGGCTACTCGGGACAGGGAGGGTCTCAGCTATGGCTACACCTTC.